This TCR beta chain was recorded in a study of OX40 agonist ivuxolimab in advanced cancers. The wider study: Age averaged around 60 years (range about 23 to 80), and around 87% were male. Therapy given before enrollment (anti-PD-1, anti-PD-L1 or anti-CTLA-4) was allowed, and over 35% had some.

For this clone: The antigen is undetermined.

General study findings and limits: The study did not work out the antigen specificity of the expanded peripheral T cells. CD4+ and CD8+ blood T cells expanded clonally by week 6 at 0.1 to 3.0 mg/kg.

Germline V gives CDR1 SGHNT, CDR2 YYREEE (reference sequence). V was trimmed by 4 bases and J by 4 bases, leaving 8 bases between them. The CDR3 has 12 residues. Assay: immunoSEQ multiplex PCR; the TCRdb copy retains only in-frame clones and omits some. The sample has tens of thousands of clones, about nine tenths seen once. This TCR was recovered from an adult with an advanced solid tumor such as melanoma, head and neck, liver or kidney cancer. V gene TRBV5-4 combines with J gene TRBJ1-2; the D is unclear. This specimen was CD4+ or CD8+ T cells sorted from blood, taken in a trial of the OX40 agonist ivuxolimab. This chain's CDR3 is CASSISSYGYTF. CDR3 sequence (DNA): TGTGCCAGCAGCATCAGCTCCTATGGCTACACCTTC.